This T cell receptor beta chain comes out of a study of blood T cell repertoires in COVID-19. Study information: From T cells, B-cell-depleted T cells, or PBMCs came the material, which was cDNA or gDNA.

The table came from immunoSEQ multiplex PCR; TCRdb's copy has only in-frame clones and leaves some out. The sample includes some 130,000 clones, around nine tenths of them seen just once. J lost 4 bases, V lost 5 bases, and 11 bases had no gene match. Germline CDR1 reads MDHEN; CDR2 reads SYDVKM. The CDR3 totals 17 residues. This chain joins TRBV28 and TRBJ1-2; 12 bases are shared with TRBD1. Input material: peripheral blood. The receptor was derived from a man aged 55 to 69 with COVID-19, enrolled during active disease. The chain's CDR3 is CASSPSGTGGAIYGYTF. The CDR3 region has the DNA TGTGCCAGCAGTCCTTCCGGGACAGGGGGCGCCATCTATGGCTACACCTTC.